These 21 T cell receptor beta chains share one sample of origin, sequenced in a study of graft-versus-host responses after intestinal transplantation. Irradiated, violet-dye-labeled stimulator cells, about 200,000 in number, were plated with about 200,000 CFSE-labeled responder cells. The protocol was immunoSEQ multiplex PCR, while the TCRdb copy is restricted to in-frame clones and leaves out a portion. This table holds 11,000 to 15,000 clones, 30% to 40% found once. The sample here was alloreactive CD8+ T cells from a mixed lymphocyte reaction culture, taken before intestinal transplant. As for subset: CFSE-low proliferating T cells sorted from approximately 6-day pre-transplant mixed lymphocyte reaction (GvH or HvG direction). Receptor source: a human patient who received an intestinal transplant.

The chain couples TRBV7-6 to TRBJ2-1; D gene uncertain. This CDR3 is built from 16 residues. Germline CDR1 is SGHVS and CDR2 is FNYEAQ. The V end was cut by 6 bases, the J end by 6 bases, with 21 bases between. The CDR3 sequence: CASRPPDSARINEQFF. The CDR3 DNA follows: TGTGCCAGCAGACCACCAGACTCCGCTAGGATCAATGAGCAGTTCTTC.

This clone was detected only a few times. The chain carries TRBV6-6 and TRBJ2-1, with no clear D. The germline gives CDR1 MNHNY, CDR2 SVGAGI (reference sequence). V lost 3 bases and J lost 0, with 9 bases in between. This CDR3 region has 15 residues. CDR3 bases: TGTGCCAGCAGTTATTCCGCGAGCTCCTACAATGAGCAGTTCTTC. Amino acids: CASSYSASSYNEQFF.

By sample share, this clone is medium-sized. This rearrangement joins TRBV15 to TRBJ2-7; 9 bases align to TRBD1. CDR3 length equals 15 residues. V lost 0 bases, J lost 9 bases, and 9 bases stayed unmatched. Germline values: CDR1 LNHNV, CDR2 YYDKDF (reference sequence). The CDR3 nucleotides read TGTGCCACCAGCAGAGATTTGGGACAGGGTCAAGTGCAGTACTTC. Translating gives CATSRDLGQGQVQYF.

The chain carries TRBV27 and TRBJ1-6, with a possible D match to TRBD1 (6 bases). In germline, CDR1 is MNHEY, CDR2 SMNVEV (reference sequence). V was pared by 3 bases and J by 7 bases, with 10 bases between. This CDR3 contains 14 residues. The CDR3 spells CASSFGGTNSPLHF. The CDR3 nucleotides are TGTGCCAGCAGTTTTGGGGGGACAAATTCACCCCTCCACTTT.

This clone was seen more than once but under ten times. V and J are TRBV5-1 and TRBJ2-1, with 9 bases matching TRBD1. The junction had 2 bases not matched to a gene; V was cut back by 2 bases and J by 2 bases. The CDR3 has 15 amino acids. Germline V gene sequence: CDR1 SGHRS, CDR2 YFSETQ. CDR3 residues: CASSFGDRAYNEQFF. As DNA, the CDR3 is TGCGCCAGCAGCTTCGGGGACAGGGCCTACAATGAGCAGTTCTTC.

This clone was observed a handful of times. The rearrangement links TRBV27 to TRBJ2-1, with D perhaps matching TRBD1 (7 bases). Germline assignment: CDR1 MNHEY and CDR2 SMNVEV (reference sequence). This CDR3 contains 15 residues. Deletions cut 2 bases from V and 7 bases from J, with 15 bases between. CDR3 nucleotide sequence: TGTGCCAGCAGTTTAATAGGGGGCGCGGGGAATGAGCAGTTCTTC. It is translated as CASSLIGGAGNEQFF.

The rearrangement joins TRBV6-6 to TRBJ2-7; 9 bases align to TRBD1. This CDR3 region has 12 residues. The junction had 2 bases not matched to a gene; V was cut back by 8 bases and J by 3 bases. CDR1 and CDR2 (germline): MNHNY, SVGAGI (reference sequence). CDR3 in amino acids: CASGQGFYEQYF. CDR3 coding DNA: TGTGCCAGCGGACAGGGGTTCTACGAGCAGTACTTC.

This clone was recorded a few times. CDR3 sequence: CASTRLARRGTDTQYF. CDR3 coding DNA: TGTGCCAGCACCCGACTAGCCAGAAGGGGCACAGATACGCAGTATTTT. The V gene is TRBV2, the J gene TRBJ2-3; 7 bases agree with TRBD2. Germline CDR1 SNHLY, CDR2 FYNNEI. The CDR3 covers 16 residues. V shed 7 bases and J 1 base; nucleotides not matched to a gene: 11.

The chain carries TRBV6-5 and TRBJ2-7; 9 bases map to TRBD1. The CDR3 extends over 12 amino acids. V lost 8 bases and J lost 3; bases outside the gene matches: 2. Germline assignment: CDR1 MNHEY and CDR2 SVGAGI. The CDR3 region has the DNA TGTGCCAGCGGACAGGGGTTCTACGAGCAGTACTTC. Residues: CASGQGFYEQYF.

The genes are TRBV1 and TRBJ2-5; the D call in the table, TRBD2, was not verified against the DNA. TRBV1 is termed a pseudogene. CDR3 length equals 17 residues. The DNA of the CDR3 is TGCACCAGCAGCCTCGAGCGGGGGGGCCTTTCGAAGGAGACCCAGTACTTC. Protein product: CTSSLERGGLSKETQYF.

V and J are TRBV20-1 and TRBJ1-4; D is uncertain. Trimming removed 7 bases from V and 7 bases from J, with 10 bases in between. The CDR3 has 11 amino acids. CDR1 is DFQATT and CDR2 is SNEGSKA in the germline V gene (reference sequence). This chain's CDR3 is CSVQDGEKLFF. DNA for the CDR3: TGCAGTGTGCAGGACGGTGAAAAACTGTTTTTT.

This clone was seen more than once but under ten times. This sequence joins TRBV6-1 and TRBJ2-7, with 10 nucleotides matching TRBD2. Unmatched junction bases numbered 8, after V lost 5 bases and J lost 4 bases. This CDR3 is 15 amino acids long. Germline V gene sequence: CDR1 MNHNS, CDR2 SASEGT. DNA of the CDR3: TGTGCCAGCAGTACCGGAGCGGGGGGGCAATACGAGCAGTACTTC. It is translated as CASSTGAGGQYEQYF.

CDR3 sequence (DNA): TGTGCCAGCGCTCCCGGGGCAGGGGGAAATTCACCCCTCCACTTT. Its protein product is CASAPGAGGNSPLHF. The chain carries TRBV25-1 and TRBJ1-6; TRBD1 matches 7 bases. V trimming: 8 bases; J trimming: 7 bases; junction bases outside the gene matches: 11. The CDR3 runs to 15 residues. Germline V CDR1 and CDR2: MGHDK, SYGVNS.

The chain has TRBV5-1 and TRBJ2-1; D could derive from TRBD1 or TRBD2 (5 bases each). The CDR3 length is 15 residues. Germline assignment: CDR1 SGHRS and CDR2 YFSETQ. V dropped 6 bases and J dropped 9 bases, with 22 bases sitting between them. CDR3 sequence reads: CASTRRPGSRGEQFF. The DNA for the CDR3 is TGCGCCAGCACTAGGAGACCAGGGAGCCGGGGTGAGCAGTTCTTC.

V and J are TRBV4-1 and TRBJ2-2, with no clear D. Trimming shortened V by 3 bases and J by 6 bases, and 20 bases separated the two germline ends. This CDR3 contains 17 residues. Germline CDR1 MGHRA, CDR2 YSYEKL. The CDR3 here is CASSHFPMPQRAGELFF. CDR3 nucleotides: TGCGCCAGCAGCCATTTCCCAATGCCCCAGCGCGCCGGGGAGCTGTTTTTT.

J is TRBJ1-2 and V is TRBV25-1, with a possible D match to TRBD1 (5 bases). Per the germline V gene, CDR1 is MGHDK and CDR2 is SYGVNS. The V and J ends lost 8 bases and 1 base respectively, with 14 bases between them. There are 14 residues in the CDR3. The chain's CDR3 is CASATGTSNYGYTF. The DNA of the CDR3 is TGTGCCAGCGCCACAGGTACAAGTAACTATGGCTACACCTTC.

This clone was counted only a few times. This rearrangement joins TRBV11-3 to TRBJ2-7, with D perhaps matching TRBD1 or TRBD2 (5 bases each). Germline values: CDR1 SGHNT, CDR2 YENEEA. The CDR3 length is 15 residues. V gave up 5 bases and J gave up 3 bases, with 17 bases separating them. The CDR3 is CASSLPGTPSYEQYF. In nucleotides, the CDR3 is TGTGCCAGCAGCCTACCCGGGACCCCTAGCTACGAGCAGTACTTC.

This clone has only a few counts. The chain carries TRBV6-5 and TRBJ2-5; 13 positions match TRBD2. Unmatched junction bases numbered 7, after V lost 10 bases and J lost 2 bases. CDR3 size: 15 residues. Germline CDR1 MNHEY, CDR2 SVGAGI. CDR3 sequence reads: CATDKTSGGQETQYF. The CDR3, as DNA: TGTGCCACCGATAAGACTAGCGGGGGGCAAGAGACCCAGTACTTC.

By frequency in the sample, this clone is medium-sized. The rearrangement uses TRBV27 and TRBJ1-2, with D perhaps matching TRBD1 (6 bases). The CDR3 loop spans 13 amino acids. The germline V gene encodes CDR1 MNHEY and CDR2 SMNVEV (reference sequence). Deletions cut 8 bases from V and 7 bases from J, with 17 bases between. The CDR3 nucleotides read TGTGCCAGCGCCCCAGGGGCGCCGTCTGGCTACACCTTC. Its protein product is CASAPGAPSGYTF.

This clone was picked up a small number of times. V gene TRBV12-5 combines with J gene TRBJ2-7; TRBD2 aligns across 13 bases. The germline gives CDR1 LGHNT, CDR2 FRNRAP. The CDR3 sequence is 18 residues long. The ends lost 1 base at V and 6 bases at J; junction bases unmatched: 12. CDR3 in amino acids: CASGLGLAGGMVRSEQYF. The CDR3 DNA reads TGTGCTAGTGGTTTGGGACTAGCGGGGGGCATGGTTCGTTCCGAGCAGTACTTC. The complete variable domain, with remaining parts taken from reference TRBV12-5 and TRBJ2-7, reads DARVTQTPRHKVTEMGQEVTMRCQPILGHNTVFWYRQTMMQGLELLAYFRNRAPLDDSGMPKDRFSAEMPDATLATLKIQPSEPRDSAVYFCASGLGLAGGMVRSEQYFGPGTRLTVT.

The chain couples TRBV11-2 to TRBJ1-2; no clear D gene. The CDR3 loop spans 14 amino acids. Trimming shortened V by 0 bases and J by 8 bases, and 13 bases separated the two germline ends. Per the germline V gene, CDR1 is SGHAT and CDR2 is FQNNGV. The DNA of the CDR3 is TGTGCCAGCAGCTTAGATTATGGGGAGAACGGCTACACCTTC. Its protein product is CASSLDYGENGYTF.